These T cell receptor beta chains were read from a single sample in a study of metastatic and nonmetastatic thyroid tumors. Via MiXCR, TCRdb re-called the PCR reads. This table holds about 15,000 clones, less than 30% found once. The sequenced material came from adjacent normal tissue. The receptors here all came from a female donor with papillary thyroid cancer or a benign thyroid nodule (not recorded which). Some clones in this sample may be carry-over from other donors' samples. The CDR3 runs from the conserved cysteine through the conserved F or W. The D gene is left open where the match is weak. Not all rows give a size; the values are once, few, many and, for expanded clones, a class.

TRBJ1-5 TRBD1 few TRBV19 TGTGCCAGTACTCGGACAGGGGTAGTTCAGCCCCAGCATTTT CASTRTGVVQPQHF
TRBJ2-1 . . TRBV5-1 TGCGCCAGCAGCTTGGCCCGGCAGAATGAGCAGTTCTTC CASSLARQNEQFF
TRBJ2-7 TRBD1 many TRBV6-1 TGTGCCAGCAGTGATTTTCGATACGGACAGGGGGCGGGCCACGAGCAGTACTTC CASSDFRYGQGAGHEQYF
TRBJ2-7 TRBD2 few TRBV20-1 TGCAGTGCTAGAGATGGGACTAGCGGAGATTTCACGGTCGAGCAGTACTTC CSARDGTSGDFTVEQYF
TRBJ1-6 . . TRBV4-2 TGTGCCAGCAGCCAAGTTGGGGGGGATAATTCACCCCTCCACTTT CASSQVGGDNSPLHF
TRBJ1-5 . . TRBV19 TGTGCCAGCGACTACACAGGGCTCAATCAGCCACAGCATTTT CASDYTGLNQPQHF
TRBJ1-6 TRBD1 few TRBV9 TGTGCCAGCAGCGCCGCCACCGGACAGGGAGATAATTCACCCCTCCACTTT CASSAATGQGDNSPLHF
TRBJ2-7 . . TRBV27 TGTGCCAGCAGTTCGCGGACCTACGAGCAGTACTTC CASSSRTYEQYF
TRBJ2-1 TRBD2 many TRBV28 TGTGCCAGCAGTGCGGGACTAGCGGGAGGCTATGAGCAGTTCTTC CASSAGLAGGYEQFF
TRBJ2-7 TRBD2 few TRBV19 TGTGCCAGTAGTACCGGGACTAGCGGAGAGCAGTACTTC CASSTGTSGEQYF
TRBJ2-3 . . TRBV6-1 TGTGCCAGCAGTGAAGTGTGGGCATGGATCGCAGATACGCAGTATTTT CASSEVWAWIADTQYF
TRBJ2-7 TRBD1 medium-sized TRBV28 TGTGCCAGCAGTGAACAGGGGACCTCCTACGAGCAGTACTTC CASSEQGTSYEQYF
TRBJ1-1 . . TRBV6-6 TGTGCCAGCAGTTACGGCAGGGGGAACACTGAAGCTTTCTTT CASSYGRGNTEAFF
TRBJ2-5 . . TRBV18 TGTGCCAGCTCACCACAGGAGGGCCAGTACTTC CASSPQEGQYF
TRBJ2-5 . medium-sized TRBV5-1 TGCGCCAGCAGCCTCGGGGACCTAGGGTGGACCCAGTACTTC CASSLGDLGWTQYF
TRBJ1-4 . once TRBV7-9 TGTGCCAGCAGCTTCCAAGACCCCGAAAAACTGTTTTTT CASSFQDPEKLFF
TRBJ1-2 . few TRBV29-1 TGCAGCGTCTTGACAGACTACTATGGCTACACCTTC CSVLTDYYGYTF
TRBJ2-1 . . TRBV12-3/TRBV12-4 TGTGCCAGCAGTTTAGGGGTGTCTCGTGAGCAGTTCTTC CASSLGVSREQFF
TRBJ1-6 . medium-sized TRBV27 TGTGCCAGCAGTTTAAACAGAAATAATTCACCCCTCCACTTT CASSLNRNNSPLHF
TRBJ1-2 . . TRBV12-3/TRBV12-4 TGTGCCAGCAGTTTACCCGGGGCGCGGGACTATGGCTACACCTTC CASSLPGARDYGYTF